What follows are 17 T cell receptor beta chains derived from one specimen sequenced in a study of cytomegalovirus exposure and HLA in healthy donors. A multiplex PCR was run with 60 Vbeta primers and 13 Jbeta primers. Generated by immunoSEQ multiplex PCR, the TCRdb table keeps only in-frame clones and is missing some. Here the sample spans fewer than 200,000 clones, more than 70% being singletons. Sequencing used PBMCs. The receptors stem from a man between 40 and 49 years old in good health and CMV-seropositive.

The V gene is TRBV14, the J gene TRBJ2-2; tentative D call: TRBD1 (5 bases). CDR1 and CDR2 (germline): SGHDN, FVKESK. This CDR3 has 14 residues. V lost 1 base and J lost 6, with 9 bases in between. CDR3 DNA sequence: TGTGCCAGCAGCCAAGTTGCAGGGCCCGGGGAGCTGTTTTTT. It codes for CASSQVAGPGELFF.

J is TRBJ2-1 and V is TRBV7-2; the D is unclear. The V gene lost 1 base and the J gene lost 7 bases, with 11 bases spanning the gap. The CDR3 runs 14 residues. From germline, CDR1 is SGHTA and CDR2 FQGNSA. The CDR3 sequence is CASSLERPRNEQFF. DNA of the CDR3: TGTGCCAGCAGCTTAGAAAGGCCGCGGAATGAGCAGTTCTTC.

The V gene is TRBV9, the J gene TRBJ2-7, with 10 positions matching TRBD1. In germline, CDR1 is SGDLS, CDR2 YYNGEE. This CDR3 spans 15 amino acids. Unmatched junction bases numbered 8, after V lost 4 bases and J lost 4 bases. The CDR3 sequence is CASSPQGQGQYEQYF. In DNA form, the CDR3 reads TGTGCCAGCAGCCCTCAGGGACAGGGGCAATACGAGCAGTACTTC.

The chain uses TRBV5-1 and TRBJ1-2; a weak D match, TRBD1 (5 bases). CDR1 is SGHRS and CDR2 is YFSETQ in the germline V gene. The CDR3 contains 12 residues. V gave up 4 bases and J gave up 6 bases, with 10 bases separating them. The CDR3 region has the DNA TGCGCCAGCAGCCCGGGGGGGGATGGCTACACCTTC. Translated, it gives CASSPGGDGYTF. Based on the CDR3 plus reference TRBV5-1 and TRBJ1-2, the full variable domain is KAGVTQTPRYLIKTRGQQVTLSCSPISGHRSVSWYQQTPGQGLQFLFEYFSETQRNKGNFPGRFSGRQFSNSRSEMNVSTLELGDSALYLCASSPGGDGYTFGSGTRLTVV.

The V gene is TRBV2, the J gene TRBJ1-5; D is possibly TRBD1 (6 bases). Germline V gene data show CDR1 as SNHLY and CDR2 as FYNNEI. This CDR3 has 14 residues. V was cut by 1 base and J by 11 bases, with 15 bases left in between. Here the CDR3 DNA reads TGTGCCAGCAGTGAAGAACAGGGTACCTTGGCCCAGCATTTT. It specifies CASSEEQGTLAQHF.

This clone was found a few times. The chain carries TRBV5-6 and TRBJ1-2, with TRBD1 as a possible D gene (6 bases). The ends were cut back, 4 bases at V and 2 bases at J, with 9 bases in the middle. Germline CDR1 is SGHDT and CDR2 is YYEEEE. The CDR3 loop spans 13 amino acids. In DNA, the CDR3 is TGTGCCAGCAGCCCACAGGGAAACTATGGCTACACCTTC. It codes for CASSPQGNYGYTF.

The genes are TRBV9 and TRBJ2-7; 9 positions agree with TRBD2. J was trimmed by 3 bases and V by 9 bases; bases with no gene match: 10. The CDR3 runs 14 residues. CDR1 and CDR2 from the germline V gene are SGDLS and YYNGEE. The CDR3, as DNA: TGTGCCACCTATTCCGGGACTAGCTGCTACGAGCAGTACTTC. This codes for CATYSGTSCYEQYF.

This chain connects TRBV21-1 to TRBJ1-3; the table's D call of TRBD1 was not tested on the DNA. TRBV21-1 is flagged as a pseudogene. The CDR3 spans 18 residues. The CDR3 loop reads CASGFGDRSHFSGNTIYF. The CDR3 nucleotides read TGTGCCAGCGGATTCGGGGACAGATCTCATTTCTCTGGAAACACCATATATTTT.

This clone was detected a few times. The chain couples TRBV5-1 to TRBJ1-5, with D possibly being TRBD1 (6 bases). V was clipped by 0 bases and J by 0 bases, with 25 bases between them. The CDR3 is 21 amino acids. Germline values: CDR1 SGHRS, CDR2 YFSETQ. As DNA, the CDR3 is TGCGCCAGCAGCTTGGAGGGCAGGGGATCGCCCGGTTGGATTAGCAATCAGCCCCAGCATTTT. Its protein product is CASSLEGRGSPGWISNQPQHF.

This chain uses TRBV6-6 with TRBJ2-5, with 7 bases identical to TRBD1. The J call may be mistaken, given a closer DNA end match to TRBJ2-7. The CDR3 totals 15 residues. Germline V lookup: CDR1 MNHNY, CDR2 SVGAGI (reference sequence). The chain's CDR3 is CASTLSGTEFYEQYF. CDR3 nucleotides: TGTGCCAGCACCCTCTCGGGGACAGAGTTCTACGAGCAGTACTTC.

This rearrangement joins TRBV5-8 to TRBJ1-2; 9 bases map to TRBD1. After removal of 4 bases from V and 4 bases from J, the junction contained 8 bases not matched to a gene. Germline V gives CDR1 SGHTS, CDR2 YDEGEE. This CDR3 has 15 residues. The CDR3 here is CASSRKTGGGYGYTF. Here the CDR3 DNA reads TGTGCCAGCAGCCGAAAAACAGGGGGCGGCTATGGCTACACCTTC.

The V gene is TRBV2, the J gene TRBJ2-3; D may be TRBD1 (6 bases). The V and J ends lost 6 bases and 0 bases respectively, with 13 bases between them. The CDR3 contains 15 residues. Germline CDR1 reads SNHLY; CDR2 reads FYNNEI. CDR3 nucleotides: TGTGCCAGCAGGGAACGGACAGCTAGCACAGATACGCAGTATTTT. Encoded protein: CASRERTASTDTQYF. The full variable domain, with the rest looked up from reference TRBV2 and TRBJ2-3, is EPEVTQTPSHQVTQMGQEVILRCVPISNHLYFYWYRQILGQKVEFLVSFYNNEISEKSEIFDDQFSVERPDGSNFTLKIRSTKLEDSAMYFCASRERTASTDTQYFGPGTRLTVL.

In DNA, the CDR3 is TGTGCCAGCAGTGAGGGCAAGAACACTGAAGCTTTCTTT. This encodes CASSEGKNTEAFF. The chain is built from TRBV6-1 and TRBJ1-1; unclear D gene. Trimming pared 3 bases from V and 1 base from J, leaving 6 bases between. The CDR3 has 13 amino acids. The germline V gene has CDR1 MNHNS and CDR2 SASEGT.

The chain combines TRBV27 with TRBJ1-6, with D perhaps TRBD1 (6 bases). Trimming left V 5 bases short and J 6 bases short, with 14 bases between. Germline V gives CDR1 MNHEY, CDR2 SMNVEV (reference sequence). The CDR3 consists of 15 residues. The CDR3 protein is CASSLTGSGNSPLHF. CDR3 in DNA: TGTGCCAGCAGTCTTACAGGGTCGGGTAATTCACCCCTCCACTTT.

This clone was recorded only once. The V call is TRBV19, the J call TRBJ2-3; TRBD2 matches 10 bases. Trimming at V came to 4 bases and at J to 4 bases, leaving 8 bases not matched to a gene. CDR1 and CDR2 (germline): LNHDA, SQIVND (reference sequence). There are 16 residues in the CDR3. DNA of the CDR3: TGTGCCAGTAGTAGGGGGACTAGCGTTATCGCAGATACGCAGTATTTT. Translation gives CASSRGTSVIADTQYF. Drawing the rest from reference TRBV19 and TRBJ2-3, the complete variable domain is DGGITQSPKYLFRKEGQNVTLSCEQNLNHDAMYWYRQDPGQGLRLIYYSQIVNDFQKGDIAEGYSVSREKKESFPLTVTSAQKNPTAFYLCASSRGTSVIADTQYFGPGTRLTVL.

This rearrangement joins TRBV6-1 to TRBJ1-5; 11 bases are a match to TRBD1. V was clipped by 4 bases and J by 7 bases; unmatched bases: 9. The CDR3 sequence is 16 residues long. Germline loops: CDR1 MNHNS, CDR2 SASEGT. CDR3 loop: CASSVSGTGGGQPQHF. CDR3 coding DNA: TGTGCCAGCAGTGTTTCCGGGACAGGGGGTGGCCAGCCCCAGCATTTT.

V is TRBV19 and J is TRBJ1-1; TRBD1 agrees at 7 bases. Per the germline V gene, CDR1 is LNHDA and CDR2 is SQIVND (reference sequence). The CDR3 length is 14 residues. V was pared by 5 bases and J by 6 bases, with 9 bases of the junction left unmatched. Written as DNA, the CDR3 is TGTGCCAGTAGTGCGGGACAGACGGAGTCTGAAGCTTTCTTT. It specifies CASSAGQTESEAFF.